This paragraph reports one TCR beta chain. What it binds is unknown. Produced via immunoSEQ multiplex PCR; TCRdb's table is partial and in-frame only. The table records approximately 8,000 clones, around 92% of them present only once. Germline V gives CDR1 KGHSH, CDR2 LQKENI. The CDR3 contains 18 residues. V gave up 3 bases and J gave up 0 bases; unmatched junction bases: 8. This specimen comes from a study of STAT3 mutations in large granular lymphocyte leukemia. Findings and limits, study-wide: Every T-cell large granular lymphocyte leukemia patient had at least one immunodominant TCR beta clonotype.

The sequencing sample was made of peripheral blood mononuclear cells. The genes are TRBV18 and TRBJ2-7; 13 bases are shared with TRBD2. This receptor was identified in a man aged 45-60 years with T-cell large granular lymphocyte leukemia. Some clones in this sample may be carry-over from other donors' samples. CDR3: CASSPTGLAGVSSYEQYF. CDR3 DNA: TGTGCCAGCTCACCGACTGGACTAGCGGGAGTTTCCTCCTACGAGCAGTACTTC. Full variable domain (rest looked up from reference TRBV18 and TRBJ2-7): NAGVMQNPRHLVRRRGQEARLRCSPMKGHSHVYWYRQLPEEGLKFMVYLQKENIIDESGMPKERFSAEFPKEGPSILRIQQVVRGDSAAYFCASSPTGLAGVSSYEQYFGPGTRLTVT.